Detailed here is one T cell receptor (beta chain). Its target is not known. These data are taken from a study of T cell responses to AZD1222 COVID-19 vaccine. Study-wide results and caveats: Recipients of AZD1222 seropositive at baseline numbered only 6 or 7.

TCRdb keeps only in-frame clones here, not all; method: immunoSEQ multiplex PCR. The data contain some 180,000 clones, approximately 94% of them singletons. Analyses pooled second doses at about 4 or about 12 weeks. Trimming took 0 bases from V and 8 from J; bases not matched to a gene: 16. Looked up from germline, CDR1 is SGDLS and CDR2 is YYNGEE. This CDR3 contains 18 residues. The receptor was derived from an adult who received the AZD1222 COVID-19 vaccine. The chain carries TRBV9 and TRBJ1-4; 7 nucleotides align to TRBD1. The input for sequencing was peripheral blood, taken 28 days after the second AZD1222 dose. CDR3 in amino acids: CASSVAPTQGQRGEKLFF. The CDR3 DNA follows: TGTGCCAGCAGCGTAGCCCCCACCCAGGGACAGAGAGGAGAAAAACTGTTTTTT.